These 21 T cell receptor beta chains were all obtained from the same sample, sequenced in a study of somatic mutations in cytotoxic T cells in rheumatoid arthritis. The table came from immunoSEQ multiplex PCR; TCRdb's copy has only in-frame clones and leaves some out. The top ten hold less than 45% of the sample, which has fewer than 8,500 clones, about 74% seen once. Sequencing used CD8+ T cells sorted from blood. Receptors were obtained from an adult with rheumatoid arthritis.

The chain recombines TRBV7-9 with TRBJ2-1; D unresolved. The length of the CDR3 is 13 residues. V lost 7 bases and J 8 bases, leaving 15 bases between the germline ends. CDR1 and CDR2 from the germline V gene are SEHNR and FQNEAQ (reference sequence). The CDR3 reads CASKLSPVDEQFF. CDR3 nucleotide sequence: TGTGCCAGCAAACTTAGTCCCGTCGATGAGCAGTTCTTC.

The chain employs TRBV27 and TRBJ2-3, with D unclear. Germline CDR1 and CDR2: MNHEY and SMNVEV (reference sequence). This CDR3 is built from 13 residues. Trimming cost V 4 bases and J 4 bases, with 9 bases left between them. The CDR3 DNA sequence: TGTGCCAGCAGTTCTCTTCGCGCAGATACGCAGTATTTT. Translating gives CASSSLRADTQYF.

This clone has a single count. V usage is TRBV7-8 and J usage is TRBJ2-7; weak D call: TRBD1 (5 bases). The length of the CDR3 is 12 residues. Germline V CDR1 and CDR2: SGHVS, FQNEAQ. Trimming removed 5 bases from V and 5 bases from J, with 10 bases in between. CDR3 region: CASSRTDNEQYF. The DNA of the CDR3 is TGTGCCAGCAGCCGAACGGACAACGAGCAGTACTTC.

CDR3: CASSRHRGPLNGYTF. In nucleotides, the CDR3 is TGTGCCAGCAGCAGACACAGGGGGCCTTTAAATGGCTACACCTTC. V and J are TRBV21-1 and TRBJ1-2; no DNA check was done on the table's D call, TRBD1. TRBV21-1 is a known pseudogene. This CDR3 has 15 residues.

In its sample, this clone was seen once. The chain has TRBV6-5 and TRBJ2-4; tentative D call: TRBD1 (5 bases). CDR1 and CDR2 (germline): MNHEY, SVGAGI. The CDR3 is made up of 15 amino acids. The ends were cut back, 0 bases at V and 6 bases at J, with 12 bases in the middle. CDR3 nucleotides: TGTGCCAGCAGTTACTCGGTGATGGGGCCAAACATTCAGTACTTC. This encodes CASSYSVMGPNIQYF.

The chain couples TRBV4-2 to TRBJ2-7; TRBD2 aligns across 8 bases. J was trimmed by 0 bases and V by 0 bases; bases with no gene match: 1. CDR1 is LGHNA and CDR2 is YNFKEQ in the germline V gene. CDR3 length: 15 residues. CDR3 bases: TGTGCCAGCAGCCAAGAGGCGGGAGGCTCCTACGAGCAGTACTTC. This gives the protein CASSQEAGGSYEQYF.

The chain uses TRBV5-6 and TRBJ1-4; unclear D gene. Trimming took 0 bases from V and 5 from J, leaving 5 bases between them. This CDR3 contains 13 residues. The germline V gene has CDR1 SGHDT and CDR2 YYEEEE. The CDR3 here is CASSLGSNEKLFF. The CDR3 region has the DNA TGTGCCAGCAGCTTGGGCTCCAATGAAAAACTGTTTTTT.

The table lists this clone with a count of one. The chain couples TRBV6-6 to TRBJ2-3; D remains unclear. The CDR3 covers 14 residues. Trimming stripped 0 bases from V and 2 bases from J, with 6 bases between. Germline V gene sequence: CDR1 MNHNY, CDR2 SVGAGI (reference sequence). The CDR3 loop reads CASSYSSATDTQYF. The CDR3 DNA follows: TGTGCCAGCAGTTACTCGAGCGCCACAGATACGCAGTATTTT.

The DNA of the CDR3 is TGTGCCAGTAGTGCCGGGACAGTCTACGAGCAGTACTTC. This gives the protein CASSAGTVYEQYF. The chain has TRBV19 and TRBJ2-7; 7 nucleotides line up with TRBD1. The CDR3 runs 13 residues. Germline loops: CDR1 LNHDA, CDR2 SQIVND (reference sequence). After removal of 5 bases from V and 3 bases from J, the junction contained 4 bases not matched to a gene.

V usage is TRBV27 and J usage is TRBJ2-7; 7 bases agree with TRBD1. CDR1 and CDR2 from the germline V gene are MNHEY and SMNVEV (reference sequence). V dropped 8 bases and J dropped 4; count of bases not matched to a gene: 11. CDR3 length equals 14 residues. The CDR3 sequence is CASSQGGWQYEQYF. For the CDR3, the DNA is TGTGCCAGCTCCCAAGGGGGCTGGCAATACGAGCAGTACTTC.

The chain joins TRBV7-9 to TRBJ1-5, with D possibly matching TRBD1 (5 bases). The V gene lost 5 bases and the J gene lost 6 bases, with 14 bases spanning the gap. CDR3 length: 14 amino acids. In germline, CDR1 is SEHNR, CDR2 FQNEAQ (reference sequence). The CDR3 DNA sequence: TGTGCCAGCAGCCCCCAGGGAGGCATTCAGCCCCAGCATTTT. This gives the protein CASSPQGGIQPQHF.

The V and J genes are TRBV28 and TRBJ2-7; D is undetermined. The germline V gene encodes CDR1 MDHEN and CDR2 SYDVKM. CDR3 length: 12 residues. V lost 5 bases and J lost 5, with 10 bases in between. DNA of the CDR3: TGTGCCAGCAGTCTTTTCTCGGACGAGCAGTACTTC. As protein: CASSLFSDEQYF.

The chain couples TRBV4-1 to TRBJ2-7, with TRBD1 matching 8 bases. CDR1 is MGHRA and CDR2 is YSYEKL in the germline V gene. The CDR3 extends over 18 amino acids. V lost 0 bases to trimming and J lost 3 bases; unmatched junction nucleotides: 13. This chain's CDR3 is CASSQDPSGQGAIYEQYF. CDR3 in DNA: TGCGCCAGCAGCCAAGATCCGAGCGGGCAGGGGGCGATCTACGAGCAGTACTTC.

The chain combines TRBV5-6 with TRBJ2-1; possible D gene TRBD1, 5 bases. Germline CDR1 and CDR2: SGHDT and YYEEEE. V shed 2 bases and J shed 3 bases, with 12 bases lying between them. CDR3 length: 15 residues. The CDR3 is CASSLGVRVYNEQFF. The CDR3 DNA reads as TGTGCCAGCAGCTTAGGGGTCCGGGTCTACAATGAGCAGTTCTTC. The full variable domain, completed using reference TRBV5-6 and TRBJ2-1, is DAGVTQSPTHLIKTRGQQVTLRCSPKSGHDTVSWYQQALGQGPQFIFQYYEEEERQRGNFPDRFSGHQFPNYSSELNVNALLLGDSALYLCASSLGVRVYNEQFFGPGTRLTVL.

The chain employs TRBV6-5 and TRBJ2-5, with D perhaps being TRBD1 or TRBD2 (5 bases each). The CDR3 totals 15 residues. Germline V gene sequence: CDR1 MNHEY, CDR2 SVGAGI. V lost 6 bases and J lost 1, with 15 bases in between. This CDR3 is CASSELPGPQETQYF. In DNA, the CDR3 is TGTGCCAGCAGCGAACTCCCGGGACCCCAAGAGACCCAGTACTTC.

This rearrangement joins TRBV7-3 to TRBJ2-3; 10 bases fit TRBD1. The V segment lost 3 bases and the J segment 4 bases; nucleotides outside the gene matches: 4. The germline CDR1 and CDR2 sequences are SGHTA and FQGTGA. The CDR3 is 15 residues long. CDR3 sequence reads: CASSLRTGGADTQYF. The CDR3 coding sequence is TGTGCCAGCAGCTTGAGGACAGGGGGTGCAGATACGCAGTATTTT.

The CDR3: CASRVAGAQETQYF. For the CDR3, the DNA is TGCGCCAGCAGAGTAGCGGGGGCCCAAGAGACCCAGTACTTC. The chain uses TRBV5-1 and TRBJ2-5; 9 bases map to TRBD2. This CDR3 comprises 14 residues. Trimming at V came to 5 bases and at J to 1 base, leaving 3 bases not matched to a gene. CDR1 and CDR2 from the germline V gene are SGHRS and YFSETQ.

The chain combines TRBV7-8 with TRBJ1-4, with a tentative D call TRBD1 (5 bases). This CDR3 is built from 15 residues. CDR1 is SGHVS and CDR2 is FQNEAQ in the germline V gene. Trimming stripped 11 bases from V and 0 bases from J, with 16 bases between. The CDR3 DNA follows: TGTGCCGGGACCCCGCGCTTCACAACTAATGAAAAACTGTTTTTT. It is translated as CAGTPRFTTNEKLFF. Filled out from reference TRBV7-8 and TRBJ1-4, the complete variable domain reads GAGVSQSPRYKVAKRGQDVALRCDPISGHVSLFWYQQALGQGPEFLTYFQNEAQLDKSGLPSDRFFAERPEGSVSTLKIQRTQQEDSAVYLCAGTPRFTTNEKLFFGSGTQLSVL.

J is TRBJ2-1 and V is TRBV10-1; 7 nucleotides match TRBD2. Germline loops: CDR1 WNHNN, CDR2 SYGVQD (reference sequence). J gave up 10 bases and V 2 bases, and 11 bases lay outside the gene matches. CDR3 length equals 15 residues. The CDR3 DNA follows: TGCGCCAGCAGTGAGAAGACTAGCCCAGAGGTGGAGCAGTTCTTC. It translates to CASSEKTSPEVEQFF.

The rearrangement joins TRBV7-2 to TRBJ1-2, with 7 bases that match TRBD1. Losses at the gene ends were 5 bases for V and 5 bases for J; bases not matched to a gene: 8. The CDR3 has 14 amino acids. CDR1 SGHTA and CDR2 FQGNSA come from the germline V gene. In DNA form, the CDR3 reads TGTGCCAGCAGCGCCGCCGGGACAGCGTATGGCTACACCTTC. Translation gives CASSAAGTAYGYTF.

This clone was counted only a few times. V gene TRBV11-3 combines with J gene TRBJ1-1; no clear D. The germline V gene has CDR1 SGHNT and CDR2 YENEEA. CDR3 length: 13 residues. Trimming removed 5 bases from V and 0 bases from J, with 7 bases in between. Here the CDR3 DNA reads TGTGCCAGCAGCACCCAGGTGAACACTGAAGCTTTCTTT. Residues: CASSTQVNTEAFF.